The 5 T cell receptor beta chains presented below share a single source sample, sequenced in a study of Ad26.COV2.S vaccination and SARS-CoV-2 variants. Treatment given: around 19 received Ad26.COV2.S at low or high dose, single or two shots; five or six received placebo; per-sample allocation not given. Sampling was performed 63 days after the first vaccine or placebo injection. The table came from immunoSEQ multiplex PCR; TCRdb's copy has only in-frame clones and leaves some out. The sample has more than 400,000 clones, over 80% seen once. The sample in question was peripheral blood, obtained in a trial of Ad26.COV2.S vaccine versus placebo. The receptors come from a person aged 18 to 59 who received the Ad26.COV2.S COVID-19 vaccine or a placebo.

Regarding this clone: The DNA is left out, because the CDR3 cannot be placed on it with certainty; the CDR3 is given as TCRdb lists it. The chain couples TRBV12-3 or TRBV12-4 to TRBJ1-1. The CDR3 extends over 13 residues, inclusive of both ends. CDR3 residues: CASSSGRALEAFF.

Here the CDR3 reads CASGLLAGAYNEQFF. CDR3 bases: TGTGCCAGCGGCCTACTAGCGGGGGCCTACAATGAGCAGTTCTTC. V usage is TRBV3-1 (or the pseudogene TRBV3-2) and J usage is TRBJ2-1, with TRBD2 identical over 11 bases. Germline trimming cut 8 bases from V and 2 bases from J; bases unmatched to any gene: 5. CDR1 is LGHDT and CDR2 is YNNKEL in the germline V gene (reference sequence). The CDR3 runs to 15 residues.

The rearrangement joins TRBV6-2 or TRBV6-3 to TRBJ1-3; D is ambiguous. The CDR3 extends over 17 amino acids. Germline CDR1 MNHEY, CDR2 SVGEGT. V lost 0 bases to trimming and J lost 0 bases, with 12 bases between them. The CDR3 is CASSYSASWSSGNTIYF. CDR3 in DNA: TGTGCCAGCAGTTACTCGGCCAGTTGGAGCTCTGGAAACACCATATATTTT.

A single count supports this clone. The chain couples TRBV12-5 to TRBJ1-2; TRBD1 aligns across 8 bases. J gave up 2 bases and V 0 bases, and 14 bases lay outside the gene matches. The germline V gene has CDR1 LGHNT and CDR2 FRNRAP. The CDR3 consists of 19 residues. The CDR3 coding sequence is TGTGCTAGTGGTTTGGTTGTAGGGACAGGTGGGACTTTAAACTATGGCTACACCTTC. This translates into CASGLVVGTGGTLNYGYTF.

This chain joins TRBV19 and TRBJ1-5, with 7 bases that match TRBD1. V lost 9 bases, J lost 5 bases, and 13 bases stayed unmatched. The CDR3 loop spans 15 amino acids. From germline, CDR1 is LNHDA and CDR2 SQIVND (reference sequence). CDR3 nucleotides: TGTGCCAGCAACCTTCGACAGGGACCATATCAGCCCCAGCATTTT. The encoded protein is CASNLRQGPYQPQHF.